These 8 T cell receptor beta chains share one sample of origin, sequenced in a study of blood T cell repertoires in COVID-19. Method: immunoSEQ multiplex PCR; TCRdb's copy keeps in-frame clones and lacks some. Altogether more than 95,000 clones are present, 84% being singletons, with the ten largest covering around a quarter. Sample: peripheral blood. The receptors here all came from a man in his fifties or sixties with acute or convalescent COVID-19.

The CDR3 spells CASSFAGAYTQGNTIYF. As DNA, the CDR3 is TGTGCCAGCAGCTTTGCGGGGGCTTACACCCAAGGAAACACCATATATTTT. This chain joins TRBV5-6 and TRBJ1-3; tentative D call: TRBD1 (6 bases). Trimming removed 2 bases at V and 4 bases at J, with 19 bases between. Germline V gene sequence: CDR1 SGHDT, CDR2 YYEEEE. The CDR3 sequence is 17 residues long.

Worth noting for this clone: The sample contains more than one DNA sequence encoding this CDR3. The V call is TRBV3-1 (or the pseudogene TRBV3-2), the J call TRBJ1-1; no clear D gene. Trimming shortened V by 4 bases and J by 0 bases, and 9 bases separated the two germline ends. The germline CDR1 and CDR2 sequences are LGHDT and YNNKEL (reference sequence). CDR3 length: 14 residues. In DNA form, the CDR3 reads TGTGCCAGCAGCCCAACAGTATTGAACACTGAAGCTTTCTTT. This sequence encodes CASSPTVLNTEAFF.

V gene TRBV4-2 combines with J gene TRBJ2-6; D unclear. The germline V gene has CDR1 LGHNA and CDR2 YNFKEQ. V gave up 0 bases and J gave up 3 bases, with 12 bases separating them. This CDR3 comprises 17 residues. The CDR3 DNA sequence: TGTGCCAGCAGCCAAGACCGGGTGTCAGTTGGGGCCAACGTCCTGACTTTC. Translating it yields CASSQDRVSVGANVLTF.

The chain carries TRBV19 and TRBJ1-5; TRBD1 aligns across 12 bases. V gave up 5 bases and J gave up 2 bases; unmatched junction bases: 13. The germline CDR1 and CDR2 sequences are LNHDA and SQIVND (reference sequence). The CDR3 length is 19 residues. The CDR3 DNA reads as TGTGCCAGTAGTGGACACACGGGGACAGGGGGCCTTCGCAATCAGCCCCAGCATTTT. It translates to CASSGHTGTGGLRNQPQHF.

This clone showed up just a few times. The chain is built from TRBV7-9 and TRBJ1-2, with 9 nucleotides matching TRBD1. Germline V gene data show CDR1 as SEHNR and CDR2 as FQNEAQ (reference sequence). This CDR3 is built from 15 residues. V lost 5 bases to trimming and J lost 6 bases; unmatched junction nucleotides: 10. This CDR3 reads CASSPRDREIHGYTF. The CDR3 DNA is TGTGCCAGCAGCCCTCGGGACAGGGAAATTCATGGCTACACCTTC.

CDR3 sequence: CASSTPAGRGNIQYF. In nucleotides, the CDR3 is TGTGCCAGCAGCACACCCGCTGGCCGAGGGAACATTCAGTACTTC. V is TRBV11-2 and J is TRBJ2-4; perhaps TRBD2 as D (5 bases). This CDR3 comprises 15 residues. Per the germline V gene, CDR1 is SGHAT and CDR2 is FQNNGV. V was cut by 5 bases and J by 7 bases, with 18 bases left in between.

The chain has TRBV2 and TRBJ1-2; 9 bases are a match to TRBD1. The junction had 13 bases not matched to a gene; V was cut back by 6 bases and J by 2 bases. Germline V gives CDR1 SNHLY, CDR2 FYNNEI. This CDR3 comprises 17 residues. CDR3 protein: CASRDRTGTGRNYGYTF. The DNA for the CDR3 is TGTGCCAGCAGAGACCGCACGGGGACAGGGAGGAACTATGGCTACACCTTC.

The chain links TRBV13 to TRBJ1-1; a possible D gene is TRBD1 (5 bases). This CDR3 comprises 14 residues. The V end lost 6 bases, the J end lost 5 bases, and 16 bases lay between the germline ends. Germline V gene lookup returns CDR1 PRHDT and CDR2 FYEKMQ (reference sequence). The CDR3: CASRSSGRWTEAFF. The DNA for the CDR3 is TGTGCCAGCAGATCCTCAGGGAGGTGGACTGAAGCTTTCTTT.